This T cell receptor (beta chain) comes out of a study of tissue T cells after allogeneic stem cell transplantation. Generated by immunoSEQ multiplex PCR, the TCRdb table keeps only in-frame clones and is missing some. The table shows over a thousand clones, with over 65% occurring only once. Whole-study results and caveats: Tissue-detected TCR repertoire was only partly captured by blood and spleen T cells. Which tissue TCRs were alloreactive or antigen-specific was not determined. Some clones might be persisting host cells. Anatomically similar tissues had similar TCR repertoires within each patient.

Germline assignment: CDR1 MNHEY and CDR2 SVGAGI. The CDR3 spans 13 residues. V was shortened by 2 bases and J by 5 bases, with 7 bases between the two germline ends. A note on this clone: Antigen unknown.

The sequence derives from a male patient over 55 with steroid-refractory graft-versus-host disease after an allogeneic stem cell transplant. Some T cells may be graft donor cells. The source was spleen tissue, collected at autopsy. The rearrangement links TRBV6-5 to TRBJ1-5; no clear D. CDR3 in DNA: TGTGCCAGCAGTTACAGGGAGGATCAGCCCCAGCATTTT. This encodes CASSYREDQPQHF.